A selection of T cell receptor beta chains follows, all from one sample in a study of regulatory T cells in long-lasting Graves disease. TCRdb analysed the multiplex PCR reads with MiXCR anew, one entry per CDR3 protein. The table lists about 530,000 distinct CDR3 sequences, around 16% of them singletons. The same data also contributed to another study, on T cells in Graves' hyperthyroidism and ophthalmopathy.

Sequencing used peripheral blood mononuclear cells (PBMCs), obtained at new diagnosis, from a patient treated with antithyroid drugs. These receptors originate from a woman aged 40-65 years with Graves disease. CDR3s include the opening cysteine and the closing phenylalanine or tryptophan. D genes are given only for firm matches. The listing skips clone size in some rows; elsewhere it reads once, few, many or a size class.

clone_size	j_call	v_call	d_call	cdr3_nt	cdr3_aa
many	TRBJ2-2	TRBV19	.	TGTGCCAGTAGTGCCCCCCGAAGCCTGAACACCGGGGAGCTGTTTTTT	CASSAPRSLNTGELFF
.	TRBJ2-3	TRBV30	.	TGTGCCTGGAGTTTCCAGTCTCCCTGGGAGGATACGCAGTATTTT	CAWSFQSPWEDTQYF
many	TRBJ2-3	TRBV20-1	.	TGCAGTGCTAGGACAGTCACTAGCACAGATACGCAGTATTTT	CSARTVTSTDTQYF
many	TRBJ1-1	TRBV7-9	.	TGTGCCAGCAGCGTGAGCGAGGGGACTGAAGCTTTCTTT	CASSVSEGTEAFF
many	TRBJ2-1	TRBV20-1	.	TGCAGTGCTAGGGGCCCCTCCGGGACCGGTGAGCAGTTCTTC	CSARGPSGTGEQFF
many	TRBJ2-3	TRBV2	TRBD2	TGTGCCAGCAGTGGTGGACTAGCGGGGCCCTTCACAGATACGCAGTATTTT	CASSGGLAGPFTDTQYF
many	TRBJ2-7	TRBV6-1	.	TGTGCCAGCAGTCGATACGGCGGCTCCTACGAGCAGTACTTC	CASSRYGGSYEQYF
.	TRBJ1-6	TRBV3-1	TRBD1	TGTGCCAGCAGCTCGGTTGGACAGGGTGATTCACCCCTCCACTTT	CASSSVGQGDSPLHF
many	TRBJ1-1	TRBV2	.	TGTGCCAGCAGTGCGGGGTACAACACTGAAGCTTTCTTT	CASSAGYNTEAFF
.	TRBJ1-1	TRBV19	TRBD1	TGTGCCAGTAGCCAAGACAGGGTGGGGCGCACTGAAGCTTTCTTT	CASSQDRVGRTEAFF
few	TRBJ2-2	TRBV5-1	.	TGCGCCAGCAGCGGGGAGAGCGGGCTCACGAACACCGGGGAGCTGTTTTTT	CASSGESGLTNTGELFF
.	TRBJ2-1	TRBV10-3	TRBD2	TGTGCCATCAGTCAACAGCGGGGTGGCAATGAGCAGTTCTTC	CAISQQRGGNEQFF
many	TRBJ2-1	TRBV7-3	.	TGTGCCAGCTCCCCCTCCCCCGAGGCTGAGCAGTTCTTC	CASSPSPEAEQFF
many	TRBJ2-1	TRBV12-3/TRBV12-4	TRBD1	TGTGCCAGCAGGTTCCCCGGGACAGGTCCACATGAGCAGTTCTTC	CASRFPGTGPHEQFF
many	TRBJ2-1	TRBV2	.	TGTGCCAGCAGTGGAAGGAGGGGGAATGAGCAGTTCTTC	CASSGRRGNEQFF
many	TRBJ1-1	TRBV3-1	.	TGTGCCAGCAGCCAAGAAATCCGAGGCACTGAAGCTTTCTTT	CASSQEIRGTEAFF
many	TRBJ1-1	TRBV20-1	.	TGCAGTGCTGTCGGAGCTGAAGCTTTCTTT	CSAVGAEAFF
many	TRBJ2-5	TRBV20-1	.	TGCAGTGCTAGTCCTCCCTTCCAAGAGACCCAGTACTTC	CSASPPFQETQYF
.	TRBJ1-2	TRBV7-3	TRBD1	TGTGCCAGCAGCTTAACTGGCGACAGGGATGGCTACACCTTC	CASSLTGDRDGYTF
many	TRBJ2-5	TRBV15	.	TGTGCCACCAGCAGAGATGAGACGGTACAAGAGACCCAGTACTTC	CATSRDETVQETQYF
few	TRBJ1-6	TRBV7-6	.	TGTGCCAGCAGCTTGGACGGGGGGGATTCACCCCTCCACTTT	CASSLDGGDSPLHF
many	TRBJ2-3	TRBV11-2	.	TGTGCCAGCAGCTTGGAACAGGGCATCACAGATACGCAGTATTTT	CASSLEQGITDTQYF
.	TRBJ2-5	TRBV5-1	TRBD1	TGCGCCAGCAGCTTGCGGAGACAGGGGGTAGAGACCCAGTACTTC	CASSLRRQGVETQYF
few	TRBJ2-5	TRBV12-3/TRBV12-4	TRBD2	TGTGCCAGCAGGTCGACTAGCTGGGAGACCCAGTACTTC	CASRSTSWETQYF
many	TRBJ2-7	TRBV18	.	TGTGCCAGCTCACTCAACCAGGGTGAGGGCTACGAGCAGTACTTC	CASSLNQGEGYEQYF
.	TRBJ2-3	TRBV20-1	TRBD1	TGCAGTGCCGCCGGGACAGGGGGTACTGCGCAGTATTTT	CSAAGTGGTAQYF
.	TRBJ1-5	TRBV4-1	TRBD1	TGCGCCAGCAGCCGGACTGACCGGGACAGGGTTGATCTCAATCAGCCCCAGCATTTT	CASSRTDRDRVDLNQPQHF
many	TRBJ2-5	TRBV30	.	TGTGCCTGGAAATACACAGGGATCGGGGAGACCCAGTACTTC	CAWKYTGIGETQYF
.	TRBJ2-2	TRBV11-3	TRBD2	TGTGCCAGCAGCCTGGGGGGGGGTAACGGGGAGCTGTTTTTT	CASSLGGGNGELFF
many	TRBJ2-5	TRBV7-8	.	TGTGCCAGCAGCCCCGAGGGACTGCACGCGGAGACCCAGTACTTC	CASSPEGLHAETQYF
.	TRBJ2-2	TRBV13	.	TGTGCCAGCAGCCCTCGGCCCGGGGGAACACCCGGGGAGCTGTTTTTT	CASSPRPGGTPGELFF
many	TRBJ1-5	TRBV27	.	TGTGCCAGCAGATTTGGGGCAGCGGGTCAGCCCCAGCATTTT	CASRFGAAGQPQHF
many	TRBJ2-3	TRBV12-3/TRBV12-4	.	TGTGCCAGCAGTTGGACAGCTACAGATACGCAGTATTTT	CASSWTATDTQYF
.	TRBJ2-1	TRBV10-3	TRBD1	TGTGCCATCAAAGGACAGGAGTCCTACAATGAGCAGTTCTTC	CAIKGQESYNEQFF
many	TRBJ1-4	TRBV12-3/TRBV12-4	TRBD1	TGTGCCAGCACCACTGACAGGGAAGGTGTTGTAACTAATGAAAAACTGTTTTTT	CASTTDREGVVTNEKLFF
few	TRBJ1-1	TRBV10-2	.	TGCGCCAGCAAGGGAGGGGACACTGAAGCTTTCTTT	CASKGGDTEAFF
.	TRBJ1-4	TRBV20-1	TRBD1	TGCAGTGCTAGCCCGACAGGGGGAACTAATGAAAAACTGTTTTTT	CSASPTGGTNEKLFF
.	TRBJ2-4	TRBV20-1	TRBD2	TGCAGTGCTTCGGGGGGACTAGCCAAAAACATTCAGTACTTC	CSASGGLAKNIQYF
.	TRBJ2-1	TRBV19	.	TGTGCCAGTAGTATAGAGGGGGGGCGCGGTAATGAGCAGTTCTTC	CASSIEGGRGNEQFF
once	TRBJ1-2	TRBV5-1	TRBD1	TGCGCCAGCAGCCCGGAGGGGGCGAGCTATGGCTACACCTTC	CASSPEGASYGYTF
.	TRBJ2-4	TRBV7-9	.	TGTGCCAGCAGCGTAGGTACACCAAATGATGGAAACATTCAGTACTTC	CASSVGTPNDGNIQYF
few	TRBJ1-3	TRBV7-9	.	TGTGCCAGCAGCTTAGTAGCCAGCTCTGGAAACACCATATATTTT	CASSLVASSGNTIYF
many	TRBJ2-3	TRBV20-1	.	TGCAGTGCTAGGGGGAGGGGGGGCACAGATACGCAGTATTTT	CSARGRGGTDTQYF
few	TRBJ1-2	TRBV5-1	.	TGCGCCAGCAGCTTCCGGGATCGGGGTTTCGATGGCTACACCTTC	CASSFRDRGFDGYTF
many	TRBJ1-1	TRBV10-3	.	TGTGCCATCAGTCCAGGTAGGGGGTCTGAAGCTTTCTTT	CAISPGRGSEAFF